The table lists the clone carrying this T cell receptor beta chain with many counts. Its antigen is undetermined. This entry is derived from a study of metastatic and nonmetastatic thyroid tumors. Study-wide background: Repertoire data that came from the blood and tumor or nodule tissue of malignant and benign thyroid patients were compared. Study findings and constraints: Reported TCR beta diversity, measured in blood and tumor, was significantly higher for malignant thyroid tumors than for benign nodules.

This CDR3 has 15 residues. The germline V gene has CDR1 SGDLS and CDR2 YYNGEE. V lost 0 bases and J 2 bases, leaving 10 bases between the germline ends. Before thyroid surgery, none of the patients had received any treatment. Authors' data handling: The distant-metastasis classifier for papillary thyroid cancer was built from CDR3 differences across clinicopathological groups. TCRdb reprocessed the PCR reads using MiXCR. For this entry, the V and J calls and clone size follow TCRdb and not the study's own pipeline. The profile covers around 31,000 clones, with approximately 16% appearing a single time and around 20% taken by the ten largest.

This TCR derives from a male donor with papillary thyroid cancer or a benign thyroid nodule (not recorded which). Some clones in this sample may be carry-over from other donors' samples. The chain combines TRBV9 with TRBJ2-3, with D possibly matching TRBD2 (6 bases). The sample taken for sequencing was blood. CDR3 nucleotide sequence: TGTGCCAGCAGCGTAGCTGGGGGGTACACAGATACGCAGTATTTT. Residues: CASSVAGGYTDTQYF.